This TCR beta chain was identified in a study of cytomegalovirus exposure and HLA in healthy donors. The PCR ran on 60 Vbeta and 13 Jbeta primers. TCRdb's table, derived via immunoSEQ multiplex PCR, lists solely in-frame clones and lacks some. The sample records approximately 150,000 clones, about 75% being singletons. Findings of the study overall: Later findings reportedly placed an Asian-associated ancestry cluster below the roughly 660-donor mean for N-insertions.

Germline loops: CDR1 SGHTA, CDR2 FQGNSA. With 6 bases removed from V and 7 bases from J, the gap between germline ends came to 13 bases. This CDR3 spans 13 amino acids. In regard to this clone: Its antigen is undetermined.

The chain combines TRBV7-2 with TRBJ1-5; D possibly corresponds to TRBD1 (5 bases). Sequenced input: PBMCs. The origin of this receptor is a male donor in good health and CMV-seropositive. The CDR3 region is CASSLRVEQPQHF. The DNA of the CDR3 is TGTGCCAGCAGTCTCAGGGTAGAACAGCCCCAGCATTTT.